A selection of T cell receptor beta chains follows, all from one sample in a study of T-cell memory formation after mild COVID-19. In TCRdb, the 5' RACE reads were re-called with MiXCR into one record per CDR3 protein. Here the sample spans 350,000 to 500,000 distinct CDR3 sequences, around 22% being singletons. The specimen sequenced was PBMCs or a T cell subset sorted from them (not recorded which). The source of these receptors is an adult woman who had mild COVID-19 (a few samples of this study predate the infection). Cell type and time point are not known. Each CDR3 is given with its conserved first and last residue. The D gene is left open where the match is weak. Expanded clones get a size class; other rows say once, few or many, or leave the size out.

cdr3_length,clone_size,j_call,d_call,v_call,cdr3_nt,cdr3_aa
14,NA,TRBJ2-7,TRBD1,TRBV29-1,TGCAGCGCTAGGGGACAGGGAGTCTCCTACGAGCAGTACTTC,CSARGQGVSYEQYF
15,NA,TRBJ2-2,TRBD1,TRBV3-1,TGTGCCAGCAGACGACAGGGGGCTCGGAGCGGGGAGCTGTTTTTT,CASRRQGARSGELFF
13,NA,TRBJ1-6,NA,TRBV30,TGTGCCTGGAGTGTACAGAAGGGTTCACCCCTCCACTTT,CAWSVQKGSPLHF
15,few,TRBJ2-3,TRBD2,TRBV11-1,TGTGCCAGCAGCTACGTCGGGGGGTCCACAGATACGCAGTATTTT,CASSYVGGSTDTQYF
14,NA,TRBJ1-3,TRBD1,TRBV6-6,TGTGCCAGCAGTGGGACAGCCTCTGGAAACACCATATATTTT,CASSGTASGNTIYF
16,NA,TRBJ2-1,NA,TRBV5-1,TGCGCCAGCAGCTTGGCCTGGGCAGGGATTAGCAATGAGCAGTTCTTC,CASSLAWAGISNEQFF
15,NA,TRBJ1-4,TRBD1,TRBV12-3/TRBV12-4,TGTGCCAGCAGTTTAGGGTTGGGACAGGGAAGAAAACTGTTTTTT,CASSLGLGQGRKLFF
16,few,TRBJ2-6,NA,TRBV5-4,TGTGCCAGCAGCCTGGACAGCGTCTCTGGGGCCAACGTCCTGACTTTC,CASSLDSVSGANVLTF
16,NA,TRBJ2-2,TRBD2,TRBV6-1,TGTGCCAGCAGTAAGGGACTATTGTGGGTATCCGGGGAGCTGTTTTTT,CASSKGLLWVSGELFF
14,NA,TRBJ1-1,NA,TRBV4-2,TGTGCCAGCAGGAATTACTGGGTCAACACTGAAGCTTTCTTT,CASRNYWVNTEAFF
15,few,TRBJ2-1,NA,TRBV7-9,TGTGCCAGCAGCCTCAGCCGGGAACGCCTCGATGAGCAGTTCTTC,CASSLSRERLDEQFF
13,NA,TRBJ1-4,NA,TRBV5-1,TGCGCCAGCAGCTTCGGGACGGGTGAAAAACTGTTTTTT,CASSFGTGEKLFF
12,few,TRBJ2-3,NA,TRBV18,TGTGCCAGCTCCCGGAGCATAGATACGCAGTATTTT,CASSRSIDTQYF
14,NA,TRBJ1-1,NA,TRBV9,TGTGCCAGCAGCTCAGTCCCCTTTAACACTGAAGCTTTCTTT,CASSSVPFNTEAFF
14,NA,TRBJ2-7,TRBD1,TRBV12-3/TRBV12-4,TGTGCCAGCAGTCCCGGGCAGGGGGCTGTATCGCAGTACTTC,CASSPGQGAVSQYF
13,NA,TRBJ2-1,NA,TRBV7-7,TGTGCTAGCAGCTTCGGCTCGACCAATGAGCAGTTCTTC,CASSFGSTNEQFF
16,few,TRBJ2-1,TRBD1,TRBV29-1,TGCAGCGTTGAAGGCCACCGGGACAGGGGGCTCGCTGAGCAGTTCTTC,CSVEGHRDRGLAEQFF
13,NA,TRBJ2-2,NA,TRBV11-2,TGTGCCAGCAGCCCCTCTAGCACCGGGGAGCTGTTTTTT,CASSPSSTGELFF
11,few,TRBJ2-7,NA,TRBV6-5,TGTGCCAGCAGGGATAACTACGAGCAGTACTTC,CASRDNYEQYF
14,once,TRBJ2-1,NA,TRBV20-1,TGCAGTGCTCCTGGCACCCTAGCCCACAATGAGCAGTTCTTC,CSAPGTLAHNEQFF
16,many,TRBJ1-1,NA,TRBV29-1,TGCAGCGTTGAAGACCCGGTCCGGCGCATGAACACTGAAGCTTTCTTT,CSVEDPVRRMNTEAFF
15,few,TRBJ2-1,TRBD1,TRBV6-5,TGTGCCAGCAGTTACCAGGGGGCCGCCTACAATGAGCAGTTCTTC,CASSYQGAAYNEQFF